The clone carrying this TCR beta chain was seen only a few times. The study ran the assay at deep level. Spread over ten immunoSEQ deep assay plates, unsorted PBMC DNA underwent sequencing. Data came from immunoSEQ multiplex PCR; TCRdb stores just in-frame clones and leaves some out. The repertoire holds about 560,000 clones, around three quarters seen once, with around 12% in the top ten. CDR3 length equals 16 residues. CDR1 is SGHTA, CDR2 FQGNSA, per germline. V lost 6 bases and J lost 10; bases outside the gene matches: 13. The data are from a study of shared clonotypes between healthy human individuals.

The chain uses TRBV7-2 and TRBJ2-1; 12 bases fit TRBD1. The sequenced sample was PBMCs. The receptor comes from a woman aged 40 to 50 in good health. Some clones in this sample may be carry-over from other donors' samples. The DNA of the CDR3 is TGTGCCAGCAGATTTGCCGGGACAGGGGGCGCATCGGAGCAGTTCTTC. Its protein product is CASRFAGTGGASEQFF.